Listed below are T cell receptor beta chains from one sample, sequenced in a study of CD8+ T cells in alopecia areata. Only in-frame clones appear in the TCRdb table, and some are missing; sequencing was by immunoSEQ multiplex PCR. This table has approximately 210,000 clones, roughly 60% appearing once. The sample in question was CD4+ T cells sorted from blood, obtained at week 24, from a patient treated with tofacitinib. The receptors originated from a human donor with alopecia areata. Both conserved end residues are part of each CDR3. Each record gives: V gene, D gene, J gene, clone size, CDR3 DNA, CDR3 protein. D genes are given only for firm matches. Expanded clones get a size class; other rows say once, few or many, or leave the size out.

TRBV27,NA,TRBJ1-3,few,TGTGCCAGCAGTTTATCGCCCAGGGTAGGAAACACCATATATTTT,CASSLSPRVGNTIYF
TRBV7-3,NA,TRBJ1-6,few,TGTGCCAGCAGCTTAGTTAGAGACTCACCCCTCCACTTT,CASSLVRDSPLHF
TRBV4-3,NA,TRBJ2-5,NA,TGCGCCAGCAGCCAAGATGGCCAGGGTCCATGGACCCAGTACTTC,CASSQDGQGPWTQYF
TRBV6-5,TRBD1,TRBJ2-7,NA,TGTGCCAGCGGGACCTCCGGGACAGCCTTCAAGCAGTACTTC,CASGTSGTAFKQYF
TRBV7-2,TRBD2,TRBJ2-3,NA,TGTGCCAGCAGCTTTAGCGGGGGGGTCACAGATACGCAGTATTTT,CASSFSGGVTDTQYF
TRBV30,TRBD1,TRBJ1-2,NA,TGTGCCTGGGTCCGGGACAGGGGAATCTATGGCTACACCTTC,CAWVRDRGIYGYTF
TRBV7-2,NA,TRBJ2-5,NA,TGTGCCAGCAGCTTAGATATGGGGGCTTACGAGACCCAGTACTTC,CASSLDMGAYETQYF
TRBV9,NA,TRBJ2-5,NA,TGTGCCAGCAGCCGGGCGGAGACCCAGTACTTC,CASSRAETQYF
TRBV4-3,TRBD1,TRBJ1-1,few,TGCGCCAGCAGCCAACGACAGACAGGGGGCTCTACTGAAGCTTTCTTT,CASSQRQTGGSTEAFF
TRBV7-2,NA,TRBJ2-2,NA,TGTGCCAGCAGCTTAGACATCACAGGGTTGGGCGGGGAGCTGTTTTTT,CASSLDITGLGGELFF
TRBV7-9,NA,TRBJ1-2,NA,TGTGCCAGCAGCTTAGACAGCTATGGCTACACCTTC,CASSLDSYGYTF
TRBV27,TRBD1,TRBJ2-5,NA,TGTGCCAGCAGTCACGACAGGGTGGAGACCCAGTACTTC,CASSHDRVETQYF
TRBV15,NA,TRBJ2-1,NA,TGTGCCACCAGCAGAGAGCGGGCAGGGGCGTACAATGAGCAGTTCTTC,CATSRERAGAYNEQFF
TRBV11-2,TRBD1,TRBJ1-2,NA,TGTGCCAGCAGTTTAGAGGGGGCAAGTGGCTACACCTTC,CASSLEGASGYTF
TRBV12-5,TRBD2,TRBJ2-5,NA,TGTGCTAGTGGTACGGGGGGGCGAGAGACCCAGTACTTC,CASGTGGRETQYF
TRBV15,NA,TRBJ2-5,NA,TGTGCCACCAGCAGAGTGGGGGTCGGGCAAGAGACCCAGTACTTC,CATSRVGVGQETQYF
TRBV30,NA,TRBJ2-6,NA,TGTGCCTGGAGAAGCGTATCTGGGGCCAACGTCCTGACTTTC,CAWRSVSGANVLTF
TRBV29-1,NA,TRBJ1-1,NA,TGCAGCGCCCCATCTAAAGTGAACACTGAAGCTTTCTTT,CSAPSKVNTEAFF
TRBV29-1,TRBD1,TRBJ1-2,NA,TGCAGCGTCCCCCGCTGGGCAGGGGGCGGCTACACCTTC,CSVPRWAGGGYTF
TRBV19,NA,TRBJ2-5,NA,TGTGCCAGCAACCCAGGAGGGGGCAGTCAGACCCAGTACTTC,CASNPGGGSQTQYF
TRBV2,NA,TRBJ2-3,NA,TGTGCCAGCCTCTTTCTTTCCGATACGCAGTATTTT,CASLFLSDTQYF
TRBV29-1,TRBD1,TRBJ1-2,NA,TGCAGCGTTGGGTCAGGGGGCTTAGGCTACACCTTC,CSVGSGGLGYTF
TRBV29-1,TRBD2,TRBJ2-1,few,TGCAGCTCGTTGGGAATAGCGGGGGGCTCCTACAATGAGCAGTTCTTC,CSSLGIAGGSYNEQFF
TRBV5-6,NA,TRBJ2-5,NA,TGTGCCAGCAGCTTGATTGTGACGAGGGGAGAAGAGACCCAGTACTTC,CASSLIVTRGEETQYF
TRBV29-1,NA,TRBJ2-3,NA,TGCAGCGTTCGGGGACGCAGCACAGATACGCAGTATTTT,CSVRGRSTDTQYF
TRBV9,NA,TRBJ1-2,NA,TGTGCCAGCAGTGTCAACAGGGCCGGCGGCTACACCTTC,CASSVNRAGGYTF
TRBV30,NA,TRBJ2-3,NA,TGTGCCTGGAGTGTTGGGCTTCGCACAGATACGCAGTATTTT,CAWSVGLRTDTQYF
TRBV2,NA,TRBJ2-5,few,TGTGCCAGCAGTGCTGCTGGTGAGGAGACCCAGTACTTC,CASSAAGEETQYF
TRBV29-1,NA,TRBJ2-3,few,TGCAGCGTTTTTTCTGTCCCCGGCGCAGATACGCAGTATTTT,CSVFSVPGADTQYF
TRBV15,NA,TRBJ1-5,few,TGTGCCACCAGCTCCCTGGGAAGCAATCAGCCCCAGCATTTT,CATSSLGSNQPQHF
TRBV9,TRBD1,TRBJ1-4,NA,TGTGCCAGCAGCGTGGACCCAGGGGGACCAAATGAAAAACTGTTTTTT,CASSVDPGGPNEKLFF
TRBV19,NA,TRBJ2-3,many,TGTGCCAGTAGTATAGGGGATCGCACAGATACGCAGTATTTT,CASSIGDRTDTQYF
TRBV30,NA,TRBJ1-1,few,TGTGCCTGGAGGGAGGGTAGGCGGGCTGAAGCTTTCTTT,CAWREGRRAEAFF
TRBV29-1,NA,TRBJ2-1,NA,TGCAGCGTTGCCGGGGCCGCCCTACATAATGAGCAGTTCTTC,CSVAGAALHNEQFF
TRBV7-9,NA,TRBJ1-6,NA,TGTGCCAGCAGCGTCTGGACTAACCCGGGGGCTAATTCACCCCTCCACTTT,CASSVWTNPGANSPLHF
TRBV7-3,NA,TRBJ2-5,once,TGTGCCAGCAGCTCCCCTCCGTTAAACCAAGAGACCCAGTACTTC,CASSSPPLNQETQYF
TRBV7-3,TRBD1,TRBJ1-1,NA,TGTGCCAGCAGCCCCGGGACAGGGCCGGCAGCTTTCTTT,CASSPGTGPAAFF
TRBV29-1,NA,TRBJ2-1,NA,TGCAGCGTTGAGTGGGTGGAACAGAATGAGCAGTTCTTC,CSVEWVEQNEQFF
TRBV7-2,NA,TRBJ1-4,NA,TGTGCCAGCAGCCGAACCGGACAGCCTAATGAAAAACTGTTTTTT,CASSRTGQPNEKLFF
TRBV4-3,NA,TRBJ1-2,NA,TGCGCCAGCAGCTTCCCAGGGAACTATGGCTACACCTTC,CASSFPGNYGYTF
TRBV30,NA,TRBJ2-1,NA,TGTGCCTGGAGTGGGCCGGGACCGCGTTCCTACAATGAGCAGTTCTTC,CAWSGPGPRSYNEQFF